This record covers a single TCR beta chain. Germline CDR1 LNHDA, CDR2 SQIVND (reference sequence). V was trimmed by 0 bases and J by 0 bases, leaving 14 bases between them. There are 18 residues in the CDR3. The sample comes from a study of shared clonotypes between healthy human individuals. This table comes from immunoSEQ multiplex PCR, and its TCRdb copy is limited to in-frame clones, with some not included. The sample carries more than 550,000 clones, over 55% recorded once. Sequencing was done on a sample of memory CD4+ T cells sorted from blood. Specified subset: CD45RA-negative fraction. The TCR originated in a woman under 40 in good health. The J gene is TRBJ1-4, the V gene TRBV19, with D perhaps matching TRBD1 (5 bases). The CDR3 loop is CASSIDYGDDATNEKLFF. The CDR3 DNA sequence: TGTGCCAGTAGTATAGATTATGGGGACGACGCAACTAATGAAAAACTGTTTTTT.